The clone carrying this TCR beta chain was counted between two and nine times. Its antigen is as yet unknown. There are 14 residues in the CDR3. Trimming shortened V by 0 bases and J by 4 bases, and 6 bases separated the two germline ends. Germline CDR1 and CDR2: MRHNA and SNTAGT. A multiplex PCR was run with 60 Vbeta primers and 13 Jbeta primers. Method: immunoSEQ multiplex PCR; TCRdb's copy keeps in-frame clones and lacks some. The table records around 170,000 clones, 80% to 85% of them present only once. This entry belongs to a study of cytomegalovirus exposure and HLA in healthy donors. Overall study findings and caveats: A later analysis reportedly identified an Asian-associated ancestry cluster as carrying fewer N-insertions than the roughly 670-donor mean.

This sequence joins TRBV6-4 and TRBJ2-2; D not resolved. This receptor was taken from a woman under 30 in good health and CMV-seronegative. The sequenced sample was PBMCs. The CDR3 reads CASSDSSITGELFF. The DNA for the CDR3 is TGTGCCAGCAGTGACTCCAGTATCACCGGGGAGCTGTTTTTT.